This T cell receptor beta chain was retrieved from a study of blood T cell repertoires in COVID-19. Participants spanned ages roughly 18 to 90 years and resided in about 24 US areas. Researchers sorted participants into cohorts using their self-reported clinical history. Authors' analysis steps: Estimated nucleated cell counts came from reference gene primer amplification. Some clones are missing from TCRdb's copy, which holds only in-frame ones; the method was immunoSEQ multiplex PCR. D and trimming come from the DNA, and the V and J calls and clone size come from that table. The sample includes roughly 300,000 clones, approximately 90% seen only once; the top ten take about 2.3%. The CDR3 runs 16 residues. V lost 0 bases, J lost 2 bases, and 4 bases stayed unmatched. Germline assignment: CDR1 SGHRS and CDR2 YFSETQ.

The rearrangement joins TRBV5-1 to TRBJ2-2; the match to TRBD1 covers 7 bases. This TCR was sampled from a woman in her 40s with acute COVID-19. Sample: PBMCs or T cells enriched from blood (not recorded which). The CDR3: CASSLGDSTNTGELFF. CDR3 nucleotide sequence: TGCGCCAGCAGCTTGGGGGACAGCACTAACACCGGGGAGCTGTTTTTT.